This T cell receptor (beta chain) was retrieved from a study of T cell responses to AZD1222 COVID-19 vaccine. Study outcomes and limitations: Donors skewed white British and female; clonal diversity was possibly underestimated. Compared with day 0, the breadth and depth of the Spike-specific TCR repertoire rose significantly after two doses of AZD1222. Just a handful of AZD1222 recipients tested seropositive at baseline.

In this sample, this clone turned up a few times. Its specificity is unknown. The germline CDR1 and CDR2 sequences are LGHDT and YNNKEL (reference sequence). CDR3 length: 17 amino acids. The germline V and J ends were trimmed by 0 bases and 5 bases, with 19 bases remaining between them. Generated by immunoSEQ multiplex PCR, the TCRdb table keeps only in-frame clones and is missing some. The sample holds 54,000 or so clones; roughly 87% are singletons and the top ten take under 5%. The source is an adult in good health. This chain joins TRBV3-1 (or the pseudogene TRBV3-2) and TRBJ2-5; weak D call: TRBD1 (5 bases). This material consisted of peripheral blood, taken on day 0 of AZD1222 vaccination. The CDR3 bases are TGTGCCAGCAGCCAAGAAAGGGGCAGGCCAAAGGGGGAGACCCAGTACTTC. It yields the protein CASSQERGRPKGETQYF.